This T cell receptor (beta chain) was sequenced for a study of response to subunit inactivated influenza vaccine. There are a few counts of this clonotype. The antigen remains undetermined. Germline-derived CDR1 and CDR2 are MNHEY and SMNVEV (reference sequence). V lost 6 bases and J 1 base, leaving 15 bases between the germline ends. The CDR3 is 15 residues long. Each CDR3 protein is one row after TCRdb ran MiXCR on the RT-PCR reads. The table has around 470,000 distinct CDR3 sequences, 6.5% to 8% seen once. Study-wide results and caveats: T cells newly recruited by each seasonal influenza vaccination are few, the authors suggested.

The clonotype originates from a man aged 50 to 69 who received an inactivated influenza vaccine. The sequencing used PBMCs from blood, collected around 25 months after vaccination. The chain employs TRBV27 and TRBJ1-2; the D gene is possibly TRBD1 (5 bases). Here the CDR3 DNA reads TGTGCCAGCAGATATAAGGGGCGTTTTAACTATGGCTACACCTTC. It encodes CASRYKGRFNYGYTF.